This TCR beta chain was profiled in a study of T cells in Graves' hyperthyroidism and ophthalmopathy. Study outcomes and limitations: Model-based prediction identified ophthalmopathy a median approximately 6 months prior to its onset.

As concerns this clonotype: Its target is not known.

The investigators amplified TCR beta CDR3 regions from RNA transcripts. Researchers ran a first-round RT-PCR on the TCR CDR3 using the HTBI primer set. A single record per CDR3 protein comes from TCRdb applying MiXCR to the multiplex PCR reads. Of about 49,000 distinct CDR3 sequences in the sample, roughly 51% were seen once. CDR3 length equals 15 residues. Germline assignment: CDR1 ENHRY and CDR2 SYGVKD. Trimming shortened V by 5 bases and J by 5 bases, and 13 bases separated the two germline ends. If no ophthalmopathy progression occurred within 18 months, Graves' hyperthyroidism was stable. The sequencing sample was made of peripheral blood or thyroid tissue (not recorded which). The receptor was derived from a man between 18 and 29 years old with Graves' hyperthyroidism. The rearrangement links TRBV10-3 to TRBJ1-6; the D is unclear. The CDR3: CAISRTLENNSPLHF. Here the CDR3 DNA reads TGTGCCATCAGTCGGACCCTTGAGAATAATTCACCCCTCCACTTT.